The clone carrying this T cell receptor (beta chain) was observed a few times. Its specificity is not known. This record comes from a study of early T cells in non-severe SARS-CoV-2 infection. Study context: The chains were unpaired, and the sequenced material was bulk RNA from unsorted whole blood. Study results and caveats: Anti-spike CD8 specificities were favored by VDJdb matching, whose results missed private and CD4 specificities.

Trimming cost V 4 bases and J 5 bases; bases outside gene matches: 12. The CDR3 extends over 17 amino acids. Germline-derived CDR1 and CDR2 are PRHDT and FYEKMQ (reference sequence). Individually, cDNA molecules had unique molecular identifiers attached to them. TCRdb processed the 5' RACE reads anew with MiXCR; each CDR3 protein has one entry. The table lists about 26,000 distinct CDR3 sequences, 3.5% to 4.5% of them singletons. The receptor was derived from an adult who was a healthcare worker with PCR-confirmed SARS-CoV-2 infection or an uninfected control (not recorded which). V gene TRBV13 combines with J gene TRBJ2-1; 9 bases line up with TRBD1. The sample consisted of whole blood. The CDR3 DNA reads TGTGCCAGCAGCTCCCGCGAGCCGGGACAGGGCAACAATGAGCAGTTCTTC. Amino acid sequence: CASSSREPGQGNNEQFF. Based on the CDR3 plus reference TRBV13 and TRBJ2-1, the full variable domain is AAGVIQSPRHLIKEKRETATLKCYPIPRHDTVYWYQQGPGQDPQFLISFYEKMQSDKGSIPDRFSAQQFSDYHSELNMSSLELGDSALYFCASSSREPGQGNNEQFFGPGTRLTVL.